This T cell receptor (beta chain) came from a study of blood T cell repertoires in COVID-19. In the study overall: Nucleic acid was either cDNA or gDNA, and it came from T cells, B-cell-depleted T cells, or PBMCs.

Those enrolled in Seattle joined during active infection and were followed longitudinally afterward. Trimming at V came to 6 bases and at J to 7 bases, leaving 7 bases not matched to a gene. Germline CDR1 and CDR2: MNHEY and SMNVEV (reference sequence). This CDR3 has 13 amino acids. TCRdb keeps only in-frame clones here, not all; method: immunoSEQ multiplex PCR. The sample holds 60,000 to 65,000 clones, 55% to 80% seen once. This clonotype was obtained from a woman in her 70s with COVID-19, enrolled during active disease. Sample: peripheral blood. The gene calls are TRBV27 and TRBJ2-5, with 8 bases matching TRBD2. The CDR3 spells CASRTSAGGTQYF. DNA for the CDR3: TGTGCCAGCAGGACTAGCGCGGGAGGGACCCAGTACTTC.